This TCR beta chain is drawn from a study of T cell changes during pregnancy in multiple sclerosis. The CDR3 consists of 12 residues. V was pared by 7 bases and J by 3 bases, with 10 bases between. Germline V lookup: CDR1 ENHRY, CDR2 SYGVKD. The repertoire was sequenced with immunoSEQ multiplex PCR; TCRdb's copy has only in-frame clones and lacks some. The top ten hold 1.5% to 2% of the sample, which has 75,000 to 95,000 clones, roughly 90% seen once. The rearrangement joins TRBV10-3 to TRBJ2-7; possibly TRBD1 for D (5 bases). This sample comprised peripheral blood, obtained in the first trimester of pregnancy. The receptor's source is a female donor in good health, enrolled as a control in a pregnancy study. CDR3 DNA sequence: TGTGCCATCAATAGCAGGGACTACGAGCAGTACTTC. Protein product: CAINSRDYEQYF.